There are a few counts of the clone carrying this T cell receptor (beta chain). The antigen remains unidentified. The PCR made use of 60 Vbeta and 13 Jbeta primers. Profiled with immunoSEQ multiplex PCR; TCRdb holds only in-frame clones, not every one. The sample has some 140,000 clones, around 79% seen once; the top ten hold roughly 8%. This sample stems from a study of cytomegalovirus exposure and HLA in healthy donors. The study, taken as a whole, reports: The study assumed roughly uniform donor sequencing depth for presence/absence analyses.

The source is a man aged 30 to 45 in good health and CMV-seropositive. Material: PBMCs.

CDR3 loop: CASSLATSGGSSYEQYF. For the CDR3, the DNA is TGCGCCAGCAGCTTGGCTACTAGCGGGGGGAGCTCCTACGAGCAGTACTTC. The chain recombines TRBV5-1 with TRBJ2-7; 12 bases line up with TRBD2. CDR1 and CDR2 from the germline V gene are SGHRS and YFSETQ. J gave up 0 bases and V 0 bases, and 4 bases lay outside the gene matches. This CDR3 is 17 amino acids long.